This is a list of T cell receptor beta chains from one sample in a study of blood T cell repertoires in COVID-19. Sequencing was performed with immunoSEQ multiplex PCR; in TCRdb, only in-frame clones are kept and a portion is missing. The data hold approximately 35,000 clones, with about 90% observed a single time. Source material: peripheral blood. Receptors were obtained from a woman aged 70-85 years with active COVID-19. Both conserved end residues are part of each CDR3. Each record gives: J gene, clone size, CDR3 length, V gene, D gene, CDR3 protein, CDR3 DNA. D genes are given only for firm matches. Clone size is shown for a subset of rows, as once, few, many or a class of expanded clone.

J gene: TRBJ2-7; clone size: NA; CDR3 length: 16; V gene: TRBV6-5; D gene: TRBD2; CDR3 protein: CASSSPLAGGKYEQYF; CDR3 DNA: TGTGCCAGCAGTTCCCCCCTAGCGGGGGGGAAATACGAGCAGTACTTC
J gene: TRBJ2-7; clone size: NA; CDR3 length: 15; V gene: TRBV6-1; D gene: TRBD2; CDR3 protein: CASSEGLAGLGEQYF; CDR3 DNA: TGTGCCAGCAGTGAAGGACTAGCGGGGCTGGGCGAGCAGTACTTC
J gene: TRBJ1-6; clone size: NA; CDR3 length: 15; V gene: TRBV4-2; D gene: NA; CDR3 protein: CASRGGASYNSPLHF; CDR3 DNA: TGTGCCAGCAGGGGAGGCGCCTCCTATAATTCACCCCTCCACTTT
J gene: TRBJ1-5; clone size: medium-sized; CDR3 length: 14; V gene: TRBV2; D gene: NA; CDR3 protein: CASSETAGDQPQHF; CDR3 DNA: TGTGCCAGCAGTGAAACGGCAGGGGATCAGCCCCAGCATTTT
J gene: TRBJ2-7; clone size: NA; CDR3 length: 17; V gene: TRBV4-3; D gene: TRBD2; CDR3 protein: CASSQDSASGPSYEQYF; CDR3 DNA: TGCGCCAGCAGCCAAGATTCAGCTAGCGGACCCTCCTACGAGCAGTACTTC
J gene: TRBJ2-5; clone size: NA; CDR3 length: 13; V gene: TRBV28; D gene: TRBD2; CDR3 protein: CASRGGGEETQYF; CDR3 DNA: TGTGCCAGCAGAGGCGGGGGGGAAGAGACCCAGTACTTC
J gene: TRBJ1-6; clone size: once; CDR3 length: 14; V gene: TRBV19; D gene: NA; CDR3 protein: CASSILTDESPLHF; CDR3 DNA: TGTGCCAGTAGTATCCTGACAGACGAGTCACCCCTCCACTTT
J gene: TRBJ2-5; clone size: NA; CDR3 length: 12; V gene: TRBV15; D gene: NA; CDR3 protein: CATSRDSETQYF; CDR3 DNA: TGTGCCACCAGCAGAGATTCTGAGACCCAGTACTTC
J gene: TRBJ1-4; clone size: NA; CDR3 length: 13; V gene: TRBV10-3; D gene: NA; CDR3 protein: CAIRQSTNEKLFF; CDR3 DNA: TGTGCCATCAGACAATCAACTAATGAAAAACTGTTTTTT
J gene: TRBJ2-3; clone size: few; CDR3 length: 14; V gene: TRBV10-3; D gene: NA; CDR3 protein: CAISEGGLADTQYF; CDR3 DNA: TGTGCCATCAGTGAAGGGGGATTGGCGGATACGCAGTATTTT
J gene: TRBJ2-1; clone size: NA; CDR3 length: 13; V gene: TRBV3-1/TRBV3-2; D gene: NA; CDR3 protein: CASSTGTYNEQFF; CDR3 DNA: TGTGCCAGCTCCACAGGGACCTACAATGAGCAGTTCTTC
J gene: TRBJ2-7; clone size: NA; CDR3 length: 14; V gene: TRBV9; D gene: TRBD2; CDR3 protein: CASSSSGGANEQYF; CDR3 DNA: TGTGCCAGCAGCTCTAGCGGGGGGGCCAACGAGCAGTACTTC
J gene: TRBJ2-2; clone size: NA; CDR3 length: 17; V gene: TRBV3-1/TRBV3-2; D gene: TRBD2; CDR3 protein: CASRRLAGVTDTGELFF; CDR3 DNA: TGTGCCAGCCGAAGACTAGCGGGGGTCACCGACACCGGGGAGCTGTTTTTT